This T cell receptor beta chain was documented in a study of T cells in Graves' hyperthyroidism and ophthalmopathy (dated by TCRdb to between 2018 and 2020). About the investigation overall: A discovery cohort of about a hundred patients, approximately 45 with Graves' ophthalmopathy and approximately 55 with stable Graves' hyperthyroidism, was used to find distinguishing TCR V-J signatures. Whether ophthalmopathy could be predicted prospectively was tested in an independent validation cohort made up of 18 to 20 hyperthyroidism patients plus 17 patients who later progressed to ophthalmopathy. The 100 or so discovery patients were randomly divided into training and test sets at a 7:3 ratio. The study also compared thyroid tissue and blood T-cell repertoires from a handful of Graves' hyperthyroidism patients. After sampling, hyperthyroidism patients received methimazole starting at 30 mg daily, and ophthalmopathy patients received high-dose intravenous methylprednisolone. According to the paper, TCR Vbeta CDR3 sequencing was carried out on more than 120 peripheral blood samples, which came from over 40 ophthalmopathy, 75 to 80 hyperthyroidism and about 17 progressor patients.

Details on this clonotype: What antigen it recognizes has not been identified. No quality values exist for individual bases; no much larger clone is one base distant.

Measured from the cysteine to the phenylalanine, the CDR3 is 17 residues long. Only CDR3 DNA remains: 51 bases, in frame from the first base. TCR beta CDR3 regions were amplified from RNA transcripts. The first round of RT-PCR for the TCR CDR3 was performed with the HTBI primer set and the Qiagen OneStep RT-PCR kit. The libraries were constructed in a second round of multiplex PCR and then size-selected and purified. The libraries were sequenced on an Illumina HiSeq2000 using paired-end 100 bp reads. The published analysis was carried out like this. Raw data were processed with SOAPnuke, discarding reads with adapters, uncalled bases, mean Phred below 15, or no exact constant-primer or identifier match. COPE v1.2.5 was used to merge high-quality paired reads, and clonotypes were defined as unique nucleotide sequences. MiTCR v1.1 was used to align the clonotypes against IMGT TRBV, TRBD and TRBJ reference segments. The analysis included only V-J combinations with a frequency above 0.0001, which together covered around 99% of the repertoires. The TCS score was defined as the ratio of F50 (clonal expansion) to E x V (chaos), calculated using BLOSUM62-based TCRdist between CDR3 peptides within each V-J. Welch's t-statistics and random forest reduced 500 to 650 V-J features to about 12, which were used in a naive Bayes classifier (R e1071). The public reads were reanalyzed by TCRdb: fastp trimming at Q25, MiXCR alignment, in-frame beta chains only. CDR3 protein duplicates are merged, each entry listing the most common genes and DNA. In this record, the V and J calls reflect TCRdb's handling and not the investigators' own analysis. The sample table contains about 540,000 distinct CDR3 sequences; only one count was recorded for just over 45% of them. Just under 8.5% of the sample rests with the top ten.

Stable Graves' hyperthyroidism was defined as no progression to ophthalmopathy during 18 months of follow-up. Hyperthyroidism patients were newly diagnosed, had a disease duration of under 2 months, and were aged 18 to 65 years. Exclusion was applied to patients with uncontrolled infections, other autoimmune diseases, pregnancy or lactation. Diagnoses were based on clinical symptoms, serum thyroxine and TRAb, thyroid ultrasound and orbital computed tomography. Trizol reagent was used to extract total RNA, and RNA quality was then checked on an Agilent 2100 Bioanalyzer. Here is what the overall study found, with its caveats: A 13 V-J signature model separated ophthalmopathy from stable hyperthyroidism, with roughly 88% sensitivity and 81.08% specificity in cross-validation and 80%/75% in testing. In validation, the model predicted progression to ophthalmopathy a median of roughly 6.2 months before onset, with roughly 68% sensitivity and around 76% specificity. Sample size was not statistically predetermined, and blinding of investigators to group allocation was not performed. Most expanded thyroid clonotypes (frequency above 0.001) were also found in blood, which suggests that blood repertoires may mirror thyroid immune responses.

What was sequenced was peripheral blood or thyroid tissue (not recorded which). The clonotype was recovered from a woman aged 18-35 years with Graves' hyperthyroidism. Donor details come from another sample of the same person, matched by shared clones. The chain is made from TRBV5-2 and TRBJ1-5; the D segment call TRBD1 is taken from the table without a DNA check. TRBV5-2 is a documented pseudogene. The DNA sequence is TGTGCCAGCAACTTAGGTGGTGCGCCAGGCCGCAATCAGCCCCAGCATTTT. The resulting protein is CASNLGGAPGRNQPQHF.